This T cell receptor beta chain comes out of a study of blood T cell repertoires in COVID-19. Sequencing was performed with immunoSEQ multiplex PCR; in TCRdb, only in-frame clones are kept and a portion is missing. The sample has a few hundred thousand clones; roughly 87% are singletons. In germline, CDR1 is MNHEY, CDR2 SVGEGT. CDR3 length: 11 amino acids. As to this clone: Its ends do not fully match the called genes, so a read error is possible.

Participants, 18 to 89 years old, spanned 25 or so US areas. Participants were placed into cohorts based on the clinical history they reported. Material: PBMCs or T cells enriched from blood (not recorded which). The rearrangement joins TRBV6-2 or TRBV6-3 to TRBJ2-7; perhaps TRBD2 as D (6 bases). The sequence was collected from a woman aged 25 to 45 who had recovered from COVID-19. The CDR3 reads CASSYPGTANF. The CDR3 DNA reads as TGTGCCAGCAGTTATCCCGGGACTGCGAACTTC.